This T cell receptor beta chain was sequenced in a study of T cells in women clearing cervical HPV infection. About the study: Case blood was drawn a median roughly 160 days after lesion detection. General observations from the study: Effector/memory and HPV-specific T cells were not isolated, and association timing is unknown.

Assay used: immunoSEQ multiplex PCR; TCRdb lists only in-frame clones, some missing. The specimen's table records tens of thousands of clones. The ends lost 1 base at V and 3 bases at J; junction bases unmatched: 9. This CDR3 spans 16 amino acids. The germline gives CDR1 SGHVS, CDR2 FQNEAQ. Concerning this clone: What it binds is unknown. Read data end 3 residues before the CDR3 end; the end is taken from the germline J gene.

The sample comprised blood buffy coat. The V and J genes are TRBV7-8 and TRBJ2-7; 7 positions match TRBD2. This receptor was taken from a woman aged 18 to 75 with a cervical HPV16 infection that either progressed to CIN3+ or cleared (not recorded which). This CDR3 reads CASSLGPFERDYEQYF. Partial CDR3 DNA: TGTGCCAGCAGCTTAGGCCCGTTCGAGCGGGACTACGAG.